This entry lists 23 T cell receptor beta chains sequenced from one sample in a study of technical replicates of blood from a handful of donors. Profiling relied on immunoSEQ multiplex PCR, and the TCRdb table lists in-frame clones only, not all of them. The repertoire holds 70,000 to 85,000 clones, with around 95% as singletons. The sample was T cells isolated from PBMCs. These receptors were obtained from a human donor in good health.

This chain links TRBV27 with TRBJ1-3, with D perhaps matching TRBD1 (5 bases). CDR3 length equals 17 residues. The V end was cut by 5 bases, the J end by 3 bases, with 20 bases between. Germline lookup yields CDR1 MNHEY and CDR2 SMNVEV (reference sequence). The CDR3 reads CASSPRGRRGRGNTIYF. CDR3 DNA: TGTGCCAGCAGTCCCCGAGGTCGGAGGGGCCGTGGAAACACCATATATTTT.

The chain has TRBV27 and TRBJ2-5, with D maybe TRBD2 (5 bases). The V end lost 5 bases, the J end lost 4 bases, and 8 bases lay between the germline ends. CDR1 is MNHEY, CDR2 SMNVEV, per germline (reference sequence). The CDR3 runs 12 residues. In DNA, the CDR3 is TGTGCCAGCAGTCGGGGTCGAGAGACCCAGTACTTC. Protein: CASSRGRETQYF.

The V gene is TRBV6-4, the J gene TRBJ1-6; TRBD1 might be the D (6 bases). Trimming cost V 3 bases and J 5 bases, with 11 bases left between them. Germline assignment: CDR1 MRHNA and CDR2 SNTAGT. The CDR3 loop spans 15 amino acids. Here the CDR3 reads CASSDRGLNNSPLHF. CDR3 bases: TGTGCCAGCAGTGATAGGGGGTTGAATAATTCACCCCTCCACTTT.

The chain carries TRBV6-5 and TRBJ1-4; possible D gene TRBD1, 6 bases. V was trimmed by 5 bases and J by 0 bases, leaving 10 bases between them. This CDR3 spans 15 amino acids. The germline CDR1 and CDR2 sequences are MNHEY and SVGAGI. The CDR3 protein is CASSHRQATNEKLFF. The CDR3 coding sequence is TGTGCCAGCAGTCACCGACAGGCAACTAATGAAAAACTGTTTTTT.

This chain links TRBV28 with TRBJ1-3; no definite D call. CDR3 size: 15 residues. Germline CDR1 is MDHEN and CDR2 is SYDVKM. With 3 bases removed from V and 0 bases from J, the gap between germline ends came to 9 bases. Written as DNA, the CDR3 is TGTGCCAGCAGTTTCGGGAAGGCCTCTGGAAACACCATATATTTT. Translation gives CASSFGKASGNTIYF. The variable domain in full, with the rest retrieved from reference TRBV28 and TRBJ1-3, is DVKVTQSSRYLVKRTGEKVFLECVQDMDHENMFWYRQDPGLGLRLIYFSYDVKMKEKGDIPEGYSVSREKKERFSLILESASTNQTSMYLCASSFGKASGNTIYFGEGSWLTVV.

The genes are TRBV11-2 and TRBJ2-3, with TRBD2 matching over 13 bases. Germline CDR1 SGHAT, CDR2 FQNNGV. The CDR3 runs to 19 residues. V trimming: 1 base; J trimming: 1 base; junction bases outside the gene matches: 8. CDR3 DNA sequence: TGTGCCAGCAGCTTAGGGATACTAGCGGGGGGGTTCGGCACAGATACGCAGTATTTT. Its protein product is CASSLGILAGGFGTDTQYF.

The gene calls are TRBV5-1 and TRBJ2-5; TRBD2 agrees at 10 bases. Germline CDR1 is SGHRS and CDR2 is YFSETQ. V gave up 4 bases and J gave up 4 bases; unmatched junction bases: 1. The length of the CDR3 is 13 residues. The CDR3 sequence is CASSASGRETQYF. DNA for the CDR3: TGCGCCAGCAGCGCTAGCGGGAGAGAGACCCAGTACTTC.

The chain has TRBV7-2 and TRBJ1-5; a weak D match, TRBD1 (5 bases). Trimming took 3 bases from V and 6 from J, leaving 6 bases between them. This CDR3 region has 12 residues. Per germline, CDR1 SGHTA and CDR2 FQGNSA. CDR3 loop: CASSFTGQPQHF. The DNA for the CDR3 is TGTGCCAGCAGCTTCACAGGTCAGCCCCAGCATTTT.

This chain uses TRBV29-1 with TRBJ1-2; D might be TRBD1 (5 bases). Germline V gene sequence: CDR1 SQVTM, CDR2 ANQGSEA. Trimming removed 5 bases at V and 9 bases at J, with 22 bases between. The CDR3 loop spans 14 amino acids. The CDR3 region is CSVSRGGTQSSYTF. The CDR3 coding sequence is TGCAGCGTTTCTCGGGGAGGGACCCAATCAAGCTACACCTTC.

The CDR3 region is CASSGFHGVGETQYF. CDR3 sequence (DNA): TGTGCCAGCAGCGGATTTCACGGGGTCGGGGAGACCCAGTACTTC. The chain uses TRBV9 and TRBJ2-5; possible D gene TRBD2, 5 bases. The CDR3 length is 15 residues. V was cut by 3 bases and J by 5 bases, with 17 bases left in between. Germline CDR1 SGDLS, CDR2 YYNGEE.

This chain connects TRBV29-1 to TRBJ2-5; 9 bases are shared with TRBD2. The CDR3 covers 15 residues. The germline gives CDR1 SQVTM, CDR2 ANQGSEA. The ends lost 1 base at V and 2 bases at J; junction bases unmatched: 5. The CDR3 sequence is CSVEVTSGRQETQYF. CDR3 DNA: TGCAGCGTTGAAGTGACTAGCGGCCGACAAGAGACCCAGTACTTC. Variable domain in full (rest from reference TRBV29-1 and TRBJ2-5): SAVISQKPSRDICQRGTSLTIQCQVDSQVTMMFWYRQQPGQSLTLIATANQGSEATYESGFVIDKFPISRPNLTFSTLTVSNMSPEDSSIYLCSVEVTSGRQETQYFGPGTRLLVL.

This sequence joins TRBV9 and TRBJ1-1; D gene unclear. Trimming removed 1 base at V and 1 base at J, with 14 bases between. The length of the CDR3 is 16 residues. Germline V lookup: CDR1 SGDLS, CDR2 YYNGEE. The CDR3 bases are TGTGCCAGCAGCGTATACCCGGATCTAGAGAACACTGAAGCTTTCTTT. Amino acids: CASSVYPDLENTEAFF.

V gene TRBV4-1 combines with J gene TRBJ1-6, with TRBD1 matching 7 bases. The CDR3 is 16 amino acids. The V gene end was trimmed by 1 base and the J gene end by 7 bases; junction bases not matched to a gene: 7. Germline values: CDR1 MGHRA, CDR2 YSYEKL. CDR3 bases: TGCGCCAGCAGCCAAGTTGCGGGACAGTTAAATTCACCCCTCCACTTT. Its translation is CASSQVAGQLNSPLHF.

The chain's CDR3 is CASSQGVVNIQYF. CDR3 coding DNA: TGCGCCAGCAGCCAAGGAGTCGTGAACATTCAGTACTTC. The gene calls are TRBV4-1 and TRBJ2-4; no reliable D call. The V and J ends lost 1 base and 7 bases respectively, with 8 bases between them. Per germline, CDR1 MGHRA and CDR2 YSYEKL. This CDR3 contains 13 residues.

This chain links TRBV4-1 with TRBJ1-6, with D maybe TRBD1 (5 bases). From germline, CDR1 is MGHRA and CDR2 YSYEKL. V lost 0 bases and J 6 bases, leaving 9 bases between the germline ends. The CDR3 runs to 15 residues. The DNA of the CDR3 is TGCGCCAGCAGCCAAGATGGGGCCAGTAATTCACCCCTCCACTTT. Translating it yields CASSQDGASNSPLHF.

Here the CDR3 DNA reads TGTGCCAGCAGTAGTTGGGACAGGGGGCTGAACACTGAAGCTTTCTTT. Translated: CASSSWDRGLNTEAFF. The gene calls are TRBV7-9 and TRBJ1-1; 12 bases agree with TRBD1. CDR1 SEHNR and CDR2 FQNEAQ come from the germline V gene (reference sequence). J gave up 0 bases and V 6 bases, and 5 bases lay outside the gene matches. CDR3 length: 16 residues. Using reference TRBV7-9 and TRBJ1-1 for the parts outside the CDR3, the full variable domain is DTGVSQNPRHKITKRGQNVTFRCDPISEHNRLYWYRQTLGQGPEFLTYFQNEAQLEKSRLLSDRFSAERPKGSFSTLEIQRTEQGDSAMYLCASSSWDRGLNTEAFFGQGTRLTVV.

The chain employs TRBV27 and TRBJ2-1; no clear D. CDR3 size: 16 residues. Trimming cost V 6 bases and J 0 bases, with 15 bases left between them. The germline V gene encodes CDR1 MNHEY and CDR2 SMNVEV (reference sequence). For the CDR3, the DNA is TGTGCCAGCAGCCTTGTCCGAGGCAACTCCTACAATGAGCAGTTCTTC. The encoded protein is CASSLVRGNSYNEQFF.

The chain uses TRBV30 and TRBJ1-2; maybe TRBD1 (5 bases). This CDR3 has 14 residues. Trimming cost V 4 bases and J 4 bases, with 16 bases left between them. Germline-derived CDR1 and CDR2 are GTSNPN and SVGIG (reference sequence). CDR3 protein: CAWITGRNTYGYTF. CDR3 bases: TGTGCCTGGATTACAGGACGGAATACCTATGGCTACACCTTC.

J is TRBJ2-2 and V is TRBV5-1; 8 bases agree with TRBD1. Germline CDR1 reads SGHRS; CDR2 reads YFSETQ. The CDR3 loop spans 15 amino acids. With 4 bases clipped from V and 0 bases from J, the junction kept 2 bases outside the gene matches. CDR3 DNA: TGCGCCAGCAGCGAGGGACAGGCGAACACCGGGGAGCTGTTTTTT. Its translation is CASSEGQANTGELFF.

The CDR3 DNA is TGCGCCAGCAGCTTGGCTCAACGGGAGGGCTACACCTTC. Its protein is CASSLAQREGYTF. The chain joins TRBV5-1 to TRBJ1-2; D gene uncertain. The CDR3 loop spans 13 amino acids. Per the germline V gene, CDR1 is SGHRS and CDR2 is YFSETQ. The V end was cut by 0 bases, the J end by 8 bases, with 11 bases between.

This chain uses TRBV5-4 with TRBJ2-5, with D unresolved. V was cut by 0 bases and J by 0 bases, with 6 bases left in between. Per germline, CDR1 SGHNT and CDR2 YYREEE (reference sequence). This CDR3 contains 14 residues. The CDR3 region is CASSLDLDQETQYF. For the CDR3, the DNA is TGTGCCAGCAGCTTGGACTTGGACCAAGAGACCCAGTACTTC. The full variable domain, completed using reference TRBV5-4 and TRBJ2-5, is ETGVTQSPTHLIKTRGQQVTLRCSSQSGHNTVSWYQQALGQGPQFIFQYYREEENGRGNFPPRFSGLQFPNYSSELNVNALELDDSALYLCASSLDLDQETQYFGPGTRLLVL.

The chain employs TRBV5-8 and TRBJ2-7, with 9 nucleotides matching TRBD2. Germline V CDR1 and CDR2: SGHTS, YDEGEE. The CDR3 spans 17 residues. J was trimmed by 3 bases and V by 0 bases; bases with no gene match: 10. The CDR3 nucleotides are TGTGCCAGCAGCTTGGTTCTTGGCGGGAGGGCTAACTACGAGCAGTACTTC. It yields the protein CASSLVLGGRANYEQYF.

The chain employs TRBV6-1 and TRBJ1-5; D call uncertain. The CDR3 has 13 amino acids. CDR1 is MNHNS, CDR2 SASEGT, per germline. V dropped 6 bases and J dropped 6 bases, with 12 bases sitting between them. The chain's CDR3 is CASRAGLTQPQHF. CDR3 bases: TGTGCCAGCAGGGCGGGTCTCACTCAGCCCCAGCATTTT.